What follows describes a single T cell receptor beta chain. Its antigen is still unknown. These data belong to a study of cytomegalovirus exposure and HLA in healthy donors. It was with 60 Vbeta and 13 Jbeta primers that the PCR ran. Only in-frame clones appear in the TCRdb table, and some are missing; sequencing was by immunoSEQ multiplex PCR. The sample yields around 150,000 clones, around 88% seen once. Study conclusions and caveats: Among immune exposure information, only CMV serostatus was available. Cytomegalovirus-associated status was assigned to some 160 TCR beta chains. A missense DCLRE1C variant was associated with V- and J-gene trimming of TCR beta chains in a later analysis, and an independent cohort replicated the association.

When sampled, the donors appeared nominally healthy, though they likely had unrecorded immune exposures. The clonotype originates from a woman aged 25 to 45 in good health and CMV-seronegative. Sequenced sample: PBMCs.

The CDR3 reads CASSVSRVSPLHF. Here the CDR3 DNA reads TGTGCCAGCAGCGTGTCCAGGGTATCACCCCTCCACTTT. This chain joins TRBV9 and TRBJ1-6; TRBD1 is a possible D gene (5 bases). CDR1 is SGDLS and CDR2 is YYNGEE in the germline V gene. CDR3 length: 13 residues. Trimming cost V 2 bases and J 10 bases, with 10 bases left between them.